The 2 T cell receptor beta chains below were found in one sample sequenced in a study of T cell responses to AZD1222 COVID-19 vaccine. Here immunoSEQ multiplex PCR was the method, and the copy in TCRdb shows in-frame clones only, minus some. The sample consists of 180,000 or so clones, less than 95% of them appearing once. Material: peripheral blood, obtained on day 0 of AZD1222 vaccination. The source of these receptors is an adult in good health.

Remarks on this clone: Other DNA variants within this sample encode the same CDR3. V usage is TRBV7-9 and J usage is TRBJ1-5; D perhaps matches TRBD1 (6 bases). The V end was cut by 3 bases, the J end by 7 bases, with 7 bases between. There are 12 residues in the CDR3. The germline V gene encodes CDR1 SEHNR and CDR2 FQNEAQ (reference sequence). Here the CDR3 DNA reads TGTGCCAGCAGCTTCCAGGGGCAGCCCCAGCATTTT. Residues: CASSFQGQPQHF.

As for this clone: Germline and junction disagree at one end, which may indicate a read error. The chain joins TRBV2 to TRBJ1-2; 9 nucleotides line up with TRBD1. The CDR3 has 14 residues. The V gene's germline CDR1 is SNHLY and CDR2 FYNNEI. Here the CDR3 DNA reads TGTGCCAGCGGTGGACAGGGGAGACCCTATCGCTACACCTTC. This encodes CASGGQGRPYRYTF. Variable domain in full (rest from reference TRBV2 and TRBJ1-2): EPEVTQTPSHQVTQMGQEVILRCVPISNHLYFYWYRQILGQKVEFLVSFYNNEISEKSEIFDDQFSVERPDGSNFTLKIRSTKLEDSAMYFCASGGQGRPYRYTFGSGTRLTVV.